The 30 T cell receptor beta chains below all came from one sample that was sequenced in a study of early T cells in non-severe SARS-CoV-2 infection. TCRdb used MiXCR to reprocess the 5' RACE reads, holding one entry per CDR3 protein. The top ten clones hold roughly 3.4% of a sample with more than 65,000 distinct CDR3 sequences, around 4.2% of them seen once. The material was whole blood, obtained at baseline. The origin of the receptors is an adult who was a healthcare worker with PCR-confirmed SARS-CoV-2 infection or an uninfected control (not recorded which). The donor label of this sample is uncertain.

This clonotype was detected many times. This chain joins TRBV12-5 and TRBJ2-1; no firm D call. CDR1 and CDR2 (germline): LGHNT, FRNRAP. V was pared by 1 base and J by 6 bases, with 4 bases between. The CDR3 is 12 residues long. The CDR3 loop is CASGLGANEQFF. CDR3 nucleotide sequence: TGTGCTAGTGGTTTGGGAGCCAATGAGCAGTTCTTC.

Ten or more counts support this clonotype. The chain combines TRBV27 with TRBJ1-6; 7 bases line up with TRBD1. With 10 bases clipped from V and 8 bases from J, the junction kept 8 bases outside the gene matches. The CDR3 consists of 13 residues. From germline, CDR1 is MNHEY and CDR2 SMNVEV (reference sequence). The CDR3 sequence is CATSDRDYSPLHF. CDR3 coding DNA: TGTGCCACCTCTGACAGGGATTATTCACCCCTCCACTTT.

The V call is TRBV6-5, the J call TRBJ1-5, with 9 bases that match TRBD1. Germline CDR1 is MNHEY and CDR2 is SVGAGI. The CDR3 spans 13 residues. Trimming removed 7 bases from V and 7 bases from J; junction bases left unmatched: 5. The CDR3 sequence: CASTGDRAQPQHF. Written as DNA, the CDR3 is TGTGCCAGCACGGGGGACAGGGCCCAGCCCCAGCATTTT.

This clonotype was observed many times. The rearrangement joins TRBV5-1 to TRBJ2-7; 9 positions match TRBD1. Trimming took 2 bases from V and 5 from J; bases not matched to a gene: 2. The CDR3 runs to 13 residues. CDR1 is SGHRS and CDR2 is YFSETQ in the germline V gene. The chain's CDR3 is CASSFRDRDEQYF. The CDR3 coding sequence is TGCGCCAGCAGCTTCCGGGACAGGGACGAGCAGTACTTC.

This clonotype was detected ten times or more. The chain has TRBV6-1 and TRBJ2-1, with 9 bases lining up with TRBD2. From germline, CDR1 is MNHNS and CDR2 SASEGT. The trim removed 1 base at V and 3 bases at J, leaving 1 base unmatched. The CDR3 has 15 amino acids. CDR3 sequence: CASSEGGGGYNEQFF. The CDR3 coding sequence is TGTGCCAGCAGTGAAGGCGGGGGGGGCTACAATGAGCAGTTCTTC.

This clonotype was detected only a few times. V is TRBV27 and J is TRBJ2-5, with 9 bases matching TRBD1. Germline CDR1 and CDR2: MNHEY and SMNVEV (reference sequence). The V segment lost 6 bases and the J segment 5 bases; nucleotides outside the gene matches: 7. The CDR3 loop spans 14 amino acids. The CDR3 spells CASSRTGAGETQYF. CDR3 sequence (DNA): TGTGCCAGCAGCCGGACAGGGGCGGGGGAGACCCAGTACTTC.

This clonotype turned up a few times. J is TRBJ1-2 and V is TRBV7-8; 12 nucleotides agree with TRBD1. The CDR3 has 15 residues. V dropped 5 bases and J dropped 5; count of bases not matched to a gene: 6. CDR1 and CDR2 (germline): SGHVS, FQNEAQ. CDR3: CASSAGTGGVYGYTF. The DNA for the CDR3 is TGTGCCAGCAGCGCCGGGACAGGGGGCGTTTATGGCTACACCTTC.

This clonotype was counted a few times. The chain uses TRBV20-1 and TRBJ2-1, with D perhaps being TRBD1 or TRBD2 (5 bases each). In germline, CDR1 is DFQATT, CDR2 SNEGSKA (reference sequence). This CDR3 has 13 residues. The V end was cut by 4 bases, the J end by 7 bases, with 14 bases between. CDR3 sequence (DNA): TGCAGTGCTAAGGGACCTGCGAGGAATGAGCAGTTCTTC. Translating gives CSAKGPARNEQFF.

This clonotype was picked up many times. The chain combines TRBV20-1 with TRBJ1-2; TRBD1 might be the D (5 bases). The V gene lost 0 bases and the J gene lost 7 bases, with 12 bases spanning the gap. There are 13 residues in the CDR3. From germline, CDR1 is DFQATT and CDR2 SNEGSKA (reference sequence). The CDR3 nucleotides read TGCAGTGCTAGAGATCCGGGGCGAGTTGGCTACACCTTC. It specifies CSARDPGRVGYTF.

Ten or more counts support this clonotype. V and J are TRBV6-1 and TRBJ2-1; possibly TRBD1 for D (5 bases). The CDR3 length is 12 residues. Germline V gene lookup returns CDR1 MNHNS and CDR2 SASEGT. Between the trimmed V and J ends, which lost 4 bases and 8 bases, there was a span of 9 bases. Written as DNA, the CDR3 is TGTGCCAGCAGTGTTCAGGGTGATGAGCAGTTCTTC. This gives the protein CASSVQGDEQFF.

This clonotype was found a few times. The chain has TRBV5-6 and TRBJ2-2; D gene ambiguous. The CDR3 covers 15 residues. CDR1 and CDR2 (germline): SGHDT, YYEEEE. The V end lost 0 bases, the J end lost 1 base, and 7 bases lay between the germline ends. This CDR3 is CASSLGYGNTGELFF. CDR3 DNA: TGTGCCAGCAGCTTGGGTTACGGGAACACCGGGGAGCTGTTTTTT.

This clonotype was seen more than once but under ten times. The CDR3 DNA sequence: TGTGCCAGCAGTTATACGCCAGCCTACGAGCAGTACTTC. It specifies CASSYTPAYEQYF. V usage is TRBV28 and J usage is TRBJ2-7; the D is unclear. Germline-derived CDR1 and CDR2 are MDHEN and SYDVKM. Trimming took off 4 bases at V and 2 bases at J, with 9 bases between the two ends. The CDR3 spans 13 residues.

This clonotype was recorded a few times. The chain has TRBV20-1 and TRBJ2-1, with D unclear. The CDR3 runs to 16 residues. Germline CDR1 DFQATT, CDR2 SNEGSKA (reference sequence). The V gene lost 4 bases and the J gene lost 0 bases, with 16 bases spanning the gap. The CDR3 protein is CSANLGRPNSYNEQFF. CDR3 DNA: TGCAGTGCTAACCTCGGCCGACCAAACTCCTACAATGAGCAGTTCTTC.

Ten or more counts support this clonotype. The chain uses TRBV4-3 and TRBJ2-1; no clear D. CDR3 length: 14 amino acids. V lost 8 bases and J lost 2, with 13 bases in between. Germline-derived CDR1 and CDR2 are LGHNA and YSLEER. CDR3 sequence reads: CASGRRRPYNEQFF. CDR3 nucleotide sequence: TGCGCCAGCGGAAGGCGGCGACCCTACAATGAGCAGTTCTTC.

This clonotype has only a few counts. This chain uses TRBV7-8 with TRBJ1-1; D uncertain. The CDR3 runs to 14 residues. The germline CDR1 and CDR2 sequences are SGHVS and FQNEAQ. V shed 1 base and J shed 2 bases, with 8 bases lying between them. CDR3 DNA: TGTGCCAGCAGCTTAGTCAACAGCAACACTGAAGCTTTCTTT. Its protein product is CASSLVNSNTEAFF.

This rearrangement joins TRBV28 to TRBJ1-5; D might be TRBD1 (6 bases). Germline CDR1 MDHEN, CDR2 SYDVKM. The CDR3 runs to 13 residues. V was shortened by 6 bases and J by 3 bases, with 9 bases between the two germline ends. CDR3 bases: TGTGCCAGCAGACAGGGTATCAATCAGCCCCAGCATTTT. This translates into CASRQGINQPQHF.

Ten or more counts support this clonotype. This rearrangement joins TRBV27 to TRBJ1-1; no clear D. Deletions cut 2 bases from V and 8 bases from J, with 9 bases between. The germline V gene has CDR1 MNHEY and CDR2 SMNVEV (reference sequence). CDR3 length: 12 amino acids. The CDR3 reads CASSLVGREAFF. In nucleotides, the CDR3 is TGTGCCAGCAGTTTAGTCGGCAGGGAAGCTTTCTTT.

In its sample, this clonotype was seen many times. The chain uses TRBV29-1 and TRBJ2-7; 11 nucleotides agree with TRBD2. The V gene end was trimmed by 5 bases and the J gene end by 6 bases; junction bases not matched to a gene: 6. CDR3 length equals 13 residues. Germline V gene data show CDR1 as SQVTM and CDR2 as ANQGSEA. In nucleotides, the CDR3 is TGCAGCGTTCCCGGACTAGCGGGCGCCGAGCAGTACTTC. Translated: CSVPGLAGAEQYF.

This clonotype was seen just once. V gene TRBV3-2 combines with J gene TRBJ1-3. TRBV3-2 constitutes a pseudogene. This CDR3 has 19 amino acids. The CDR3 region has the DNA TGTGCCAGCAGCCAAGATCTGGCCTCCCGTATTTCCTCTGGAAACACCATATATTTT. Its protein product is CASSQDLASRISSGNTIYF.

The J gene is TRBJ1-1, the V gene TRBV27; possibly TRBD1 for D (5 bases). The germline V and J ends were trimmed by 0 bases and 4 bases, with 9 bases remaining between them. Germline lookup yields CDR1 MNHEY and CDR2 SMNVEV (reference sequence). The CDR3 is made up of 14 amino acids. CDR3 in amino acids: CASSLSTGVTEAFF. CDR3 coding DNA: TGTGCCAGCAGTTTATCAACAGGCGTCACTGAAGCTTTCTTT.

This clonotype occurred many times. V and J are TRBV7-6 and TRBJ2-1, with 9 bases matching TRBD2. Germline V CDR1 and CDR2: SGHVS, FNYEAQ. The CDR3 is 16 residues long. J was trimmed by 0 bases and V by 5 bases; bases with no gene match: 5. The CDR3 is CASSLNSGGSYNEQFF. The CDR3 DNA reads TGTGCCAGCAGCCTAAATAGCGGGGGCTCCTACAATGAGCAGTTCTTC.

This clonotype was found a few times. The chain links TRBV14 to TRBJ1-6, with D perhaps matching TRBD1 (5 bases). V was pared by 3 bases and J by 7 bases, with 10 bases between. Germline V gives CDR1 SGHDN, CDR2 FVKESK. This CDR3 has 14 amino acids. The CDR3 sequence: CASSQGRENSPLHF. The DNA for the CDR3 is TGTGCCAGCAGCCAGGGCAGGGAAAATTCACCCCTCCACTTT.

This clonotype was counted between two and nine times. The chain joins TRBV20-1 to TRBJ1-4, with 9 positions matching TRBD1. The CDR3 is made up of 15 amino acids. Per the germline V gene, CDR1 is DFQATT and CDR2 is SNEGSKA (reference sequence). The V segment lost 6 bases and the J segment 5 bases; nucleotides outside the gene matches: 10. This chain's CDR3 is CSAPRTGEGNEKLFF. The CDR3 region has the DNA TGCAGTGCACCCCGGACAGGGGAAGGGAATGAAAAACTGTTTTTT.

The table lists this clonotype with a few counts. The V call is TRBV9, the J call TRBJ2-7; 9 bases match TRBD2. The germline gives CDR1 SGDLS, CDR2 YYNGEE. The CDR3 length is 15 residues. V was pared by 1 base and J by 1 base, with 3 bases of the junction left unmatched. CDR3 in amino acids: CASSVSLAGSYEQYF. CDR3 nucleotides: TGTGCCAGCAGCGTAAGTCTAGCGGGGTCCTACGAGCAGTACTTC.

The chain joins TRBV29-1 to TRBJ1-1, with a weak D call TRBD1 (5 bases). The V gene's germline CDR1 is SQVTM and CDR2 ANQGSEA. V lost 7 bases and J 0 bases, leaving 12 bases between the germline ends. There are 13 residues in the CDR3. The CDR3 sequence is CSGRQDMNTEAFF. The CDR3 DNA is TGCAGCGGGAGGCAGGACATGAACACTGAAGCTTTCTTT.

This clonotype was recorded at least ten times. CDR3 region: CSANKGTTYNEQFF. The CDR3 nucleotides read TGCAGTGCTAATAAGGGGACCACCTACAATGAGCAGTTCTTC. The rearrangement links TRBV20-1 to TRBJ2-1; D is perhaps TRBD1 or TRBD2 (5 bases each). The CDR3 has 14 amino acids. The V and J ends lost 4 bases and 2 bases respectively, with 12 bases between them. Germline values: CDR1 DFQATT, CDR2 SNEGSKA (reference sequence).

This clonotype was picked up a small number of times. V usage is TRBV18 and J usage is TRBJ1-1; perhaps TRBD1 as D (5 bases). From germline, CDR1 is KGHSH and CDR2 LQKENI. V was clipped by 0 bases and J by 6 bases, with 11 bases between them. The CDR3 covers 14 residues. Here the CDR3 reads CASSPPGTGAEAFF. The CDR3 DNA reads TGTGCCAGCTCACCACCGGGGACGGGGGCTGAAGCTTTCTTT.

This clonotype was counted only a few times. The rearrangement uses TRBV20-1 and TRBJ2-1; TRBD2 matches 7 bases. Germline V gives CDR1 DFQATT, CDR2 SNEGSKA (reference sequence). The CDR3 is made up of 14 amino acids. V trimming: 3 bases; J trimming: 7 bases; junction bases outside the gene matches: 9. CDR3 in DNA: TGCAGTGCTAGCCGCCTAGCGGTAAGGAATGAGCAGTTCTTC. Its protein product is CSASRLAVRNEQFF.

The chain recombines TRBV9 with TRBJ2-7, with D perhaps matching TRBD1 (5 bases). V was trimmed by 4 bases and J by 0 bases, leaving 17 bases between them. The CDR3 is 16 residues long. Germline values: CDR1 SGDLS, CDR2 YYNGEE. The CDR3 here is CASSIASRVSSYEQYF. Here the CDR3 DNA reads TGTGCCAGCAGCATCGCGAGCAGGGTGAGCTCCTACGAGCAGTACTTC.

The CDR3 reads CASSQEGSGGSDTQYF. CDR3 DNA: TGTGCCAGCAGCCAAGAGGGTAGCGGGGGGTCAGATACGCAGTATTTT. The chain uses TRBV3-1 and TRBJ2-3, with TRBD2 matching 10 bases. The CDR3 has 16 amino acids. V shed 0 bases and J 4 bases; nucleotides not matched to a gene: 4. Germline lookup yields CDR1 LGHDT and CDR2 YNNKEL (reference sequence).